This TCR beta chain derives from a study of cytotoxic CD8 clonotypes in ibrutinib-treated CLL. Study-wide findings and caveats: Increased clonality at ibrutinib response gave way to a return toward baseline at progression. Clonality was higher at baseline than in age-matched healthy donors and tracked circulating CD8+ T-cell counts.

A remark on this clone: Its specificity is unknown.

Assay: immunoSEQ multiplex PCR; the TCRdb copy retains only in-frame clones and omits some. There are nearly 300,000 clones in the sample; 76% occur only once, and 5.6% lies in the top ten. There are 13 residues in the CDR3. V gave up 4 bases and J gave up 2 bases, with 8 bases separating them. Germline V gene sequence: CDR1 LGHNT, CDR2 FRNRAP. This clonotype was obtained from a human donor with chronic lymphocytic leukemia. The sample was PBMCs, taken at disease progression, from a patient treated with ibrutinib. The chain uses TRBV12-5 and TRBJ1-1; D gene unclear. CDR3 DNA sequence: TGTGCTAGTGGTTCATACATAAACACTGAAGCTTTCTTT. This sequence encodes CASGSYINTEAFF. Full variable domain (rest looked up from reference TRBV12-5 and TRBJ1-1): DARVTQTPRHKVTEMGQEVTMRCQPILGHNTVFWYRQTMMQGLELLAYFRNRAPLDDSGMPKDRFSAEMPDATLATLKIQPSEPRDSAVYFCASGSYINTEAFFGQGTRLTVV.